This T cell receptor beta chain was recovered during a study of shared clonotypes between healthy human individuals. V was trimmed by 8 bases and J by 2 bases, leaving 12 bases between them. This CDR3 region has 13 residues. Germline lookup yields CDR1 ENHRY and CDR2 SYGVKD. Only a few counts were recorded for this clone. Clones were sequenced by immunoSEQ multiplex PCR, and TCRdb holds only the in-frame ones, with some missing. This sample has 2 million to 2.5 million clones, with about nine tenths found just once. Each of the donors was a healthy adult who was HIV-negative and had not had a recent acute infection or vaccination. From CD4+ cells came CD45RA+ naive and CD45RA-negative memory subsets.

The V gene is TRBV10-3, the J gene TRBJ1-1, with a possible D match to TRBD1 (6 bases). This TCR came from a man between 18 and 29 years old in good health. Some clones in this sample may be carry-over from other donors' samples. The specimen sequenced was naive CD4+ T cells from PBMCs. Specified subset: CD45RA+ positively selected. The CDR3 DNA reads TGTGCCATCCAGGGGCAGCCAAACACTGAAGCTTTCTTT. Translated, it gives CAIQGQPNTEAFF.